These 30 T cell receptor beta chains were sequenced from one sample in a study of human T cells and chemical hapten exposure (dated by TCRdb to about 2021). Explained via the paper, the time point label denotes: pre-sensitization, week 0. The sample's treatment or condition label, decoded: therapeutic diphenylcyclopropenone sensitization with weekly scalp DPC. The receptor library was made with RACE. Sequencing used a NextSeq 500. TCRdb reworked the public reads: Q25 trimming with fastp, MiXCR clone assembly, productive beta chains retained. Records with the same CDR3 protein are collapsed into one entry carrying the most frequent genes and DNA. Present in this sample are roughly 380,000 distinct CDR3 sequences, 5% to 6.5% of which were seen just once. 2% to 3% of the sample comes from the top ten. The sequenced sample was whole blood, obtained in connection with sensitization to the hapten diphenylcyclopropenone (DPC). The receptors here all came from a woman in her forties or fifties with alopecia areata. Some clones in this sample may be carry-over from other donors' samples.

The chain uses TRBV20-1 and TRBJ1-5; D perhaps matches TRBD1 (5 bases). This CDR3 is 18 amino acids long. V gave up 1 base and J gave up 0 bases, with 19 bases separating them. The germline gives CDR1 DFQATT, CDR2 SNEGSKA (reference sequence). The CDR3 DNA follows: TGCAGTGCTAGAGTTTGGGGCAAAGGAGAATATAGCAATCAGCCCCAGCATTTT. Its protein is CSARVWGKGEYSNQPQHF.

The rearrangement uses TRBV29-1 and TRBJ2-2; tentative D call: TRBD2 (6 bases). The germline V and J ends were trimmed by 1 base and 2 bases, with 8 bases remaining between them. This CDR3 contains 14 residues. CDR1 and CDR2 from the germline V gene are SQVTM and ANQGSEA. The chain's CDR3 is CSVEAGVNTGELFF. The CDR3 coding sequence is TGCAGCGTTGAAGCGGGGGTAAACACCGGGGAGCTGTTTTTT.

This clonotype was observed at least ten times. CDR3 nucleotide sequence: TGTGCCAGCTTGGGGGAGGGCCTTGGTGAGCAGTTCTTC. It is translated as CASLGEGLGEQFF. The rearrangement uses TRBV2 and TRBJ2-1; 7 bases map to TRBD2. The trim removed 8 bases at V and 9 bases at J, leaving 10 bases unmatched. The CDR3 covers 13 residues. The germline CDR1 and CDR2 sequences are SNHLY and FYNNEI.

This clonotype was detected a few times. The chain is built from TRBV18 and TRBJ2-3; 11 bases map to TRBD1. CDR3 length: 16 residues. Germline V CDR1 and CDR2: KGHSH, LQKENI. Losses at the gene ends were 6 bases for V and 4 bases for J; bases not matched to a gene: 9. The CDR3 bases are TGTGCCAGCTCTCAAACCGGGACAGGGGGTCCAGATACGCAGTATTTT. It is translated as CASSQTGTGGPDTQYF.

This clonotype showed up many times. The J gene is TRBJ2-4, the V gene TRBV5-1; 9 nucleotides agree with TRBD2. V shed 5 bases, J shed 5 bases, and the junction held 8 bases outside the gene matches. The CDR3 contains 15 residues. Germline values: CDR1 SGHRS, CDR2 YFSETQ. DNA for the CDR3: TGCGCCAGCAGACCGAGTAGCGGGGGCGAAAACATTCAGTACTTC. Protein product: CASRPSSGGENIQYF. The whole variable domain, remainder taken from reference TRBV5-1 and TRBJ2-4, is KAGVTQTPRYLIKTRGQQVTLSCSPISGHRSVSWYQQTPGQGLQFLFEYFSETQRNKGNFPGRFSGRQFSNSRSEMNVSTLELGDSALYLCASRPSSGGENIQYFGAGTRLSVL.

This clonotype came up many times. The chain employs TRBV27 and TRBJ2-7; 9 bases align to TRBD1. Germline V lookup: CDR1 MNHEY, CDR2 SMNVEV (reference sequence). Trimming cost V 6 bases and J 4 bases; bases outside gene matches: 16. The CDR3 has 17 amino acids. This CDR3 is CASSWGGQGPNRYEQYF. The CDR3 nucleotides are TGTGCCAGCAGCTGGGGGGGACAGGGTCCCAACAGATACGAGCAGTACTTC.

The sample holds many counts of this clonotype. The V and J genes are TRBV7-2 and TRBJ2-1, with TRBD1 matching 9 bases. Unmatched junction bases numbered 13, after V lost 5 bases and J lost 8 bases. The CDR3 runs 16 residues. Germline V gene sequence: CDR1 SGHTA, CDR2 FQGNSA. For the CDR3, the DNA is TGTGCCAGCAGCCCCCGCAGGACAGGGGAGGGAGATGAGCAGTTCTTC. This gives the protein CASSPRRTGEGDEQFF.

V gene TRBV6-2 or TRBV6-3 combines with J gene TRBJ1-5, with D maybe TRBD1 (6 bases). The CDR3 consists of 12 residues. Germline CDR1 MNHEY, CDR2 SVGEGT. V was cut by 6 bases and J by 7 bases, with 10 bases left in between. CDR3 loop: CASSRGLQPQHF. The CDR3 DNA reads TGTGCCAGCAGCAGGGGTTTACAGCCCCAGCATTTT.

The table lists this clonotype with many counts. V and J are TRBV9 and TRBJ2-3; D is unclear. V lost 0 bases to trimming and J lost 0 bases, with 8 bases between them. Germline values: CDR1 SGDLS, CDR2 YYNGEE. CDR3 length equals 15 residues. The DNA for the CDR3 is TGTGCCAGCAGCGTAGTCCCGTCTAGCACAGATACGCAGTATTTT. Its translation is CASSVVPSSTDTQYF.

This clonotype was observed at least ten times. V usage is TRBV27 and J usage is TRBJ2-2, with D perhaps matching TRBD1 or TRBD2 (5 bases each). The CDR3 loop spans 17 amino acids. CDR1 and CDR2 from the germline V gene are MNHEY and SMNVEV (reference sequence). Trimming pared 6 bases from V and 6 bases from J, leaving 23 bases between. The chain's CDR3 is CASSPGHTRRGAGELFF. In DNA, the CDR3 is TGTGCCAGCAGCCCAGGCCACACTAGACGGGGCGCCGGGGAGCTGTTTTTT.

This clonotype was detected only a few times. Written as DNA, the CDR3 is TGTGCCAGCAGTTCTCCAGGGGCCCGGGGGAACACTGAAGCTTTCTTT. Translation: CASSSPGARGNTEAFF. The genes are TRBV6-5 and TRBJ1-1; a possible D gene is TRBD1 (6 bases). Germline CDR1 reads MNHEY; CDR2 reads SVGAGI. Deletions cut 4 bases from V and 1 base from J, with 16 bases between. The CDR3 is made up of 16 amino acids.

The sample holds many counts of this clonotype. V usage is TRBV7-8 and J usage is TRBJ2-3; tentative D call: TRBD2 (5 bases). The CDR3 length is 15 residues. Germline V CDR1 and CDR2: SGHVS, FQNEAQ. Trimming removed 5 bases at V and 2 bases at J, with 14 bases between. The DNA of the CDR3 is TGTGCCAGCAGCCGAGGGCGAACTTACACAGATACGCAGTATTTT. It translates to CASSRGRTYTDTQYF. The entire variable domain, with the rest obtained from reference TRBV7-8 and TRBJ2-3, is as follows: GAGVSQSPRYKVAKRGQDVALRCDPISGHVSLFWYQQALGQGPEFLTYFQNEAQLDKSGLPSDRFFAERPEGSVSTLKIQRTQQEDSAVYLCASSRGRTYTDTQYFGPGTRLTVL.

This clonotype was found many times. The rearrangement joins TRBV27 to TRBJ1-2; D remains ambiguous. The CDR3 totals 13 residues. Germline V gives CDR1 MNHEY, CDR2 SMNVEV (reference sequence). With 5 bases removed from V and 1 base from J, the gap between germline ends came to 8 bases. DNA of the CDR3: TGTGCCAGCAGTACGAGTAGTAACTATGGCTACACCTTC. Amino acid sequence: CASSTSSNYGYTF.

In this sample, this clonotype turned up many times. This chain links TRBV6-5 with TRBJ2-7, with 7 bases matching TRBD1. The J segment lost 5 bases and the V segment lost 2 bases, leaving 3 bases of the junction unmatched. Germline V gene sequence: CDR1 MNHEY, CDR2 SVGAGI. The CDR3 is 13 residues long. The chain's CDR3 is CASSYVQGNEQYF. For the CDR3, the DNA is TGTGCCAGCAGTTACGTACAGGGGAACGAGCAGTACTTC.

This clonotype was picked up many times. The V and J genes are TRBV24-1 and TRBJ2-7; D is possibly TRBD1 (7 bases). The germline V and J ends were trimmed by 0 bases and 2 bases, with 10 bases remaining between them. The CDR3 has 15 residues. The germline V gene has CDR1 KGHDR and CDR2 SFDVKD. The CDR3 region is CATSDLRGTAYEQYF. DNA of the CDR3: TGTGCCACCAGTGATTTGCGGGGGACAGCCTACGAGCAGTACTTC.

The V gene is TRBV4-3, the J gene TRBJ1-3, with TRBD1 matching 7 bases. Germline values: CDR1 LGHNA, CDR2 YSLEER. With V trimmed by 0 bases and J by 2 bases, 4 bases remained unmatched. This CDR3 is 16 amino acids long. The CDR3: CASSQDPDRAGNTIYF. The CDR3 DNA reads as TGCGCCAGCAGCCAAGACCCCGACAGGGCTGGAAACACCATATATTTT.

This clonotype was counted a few times. This chain connects TRBV6-5 to TRBJ2-2; maybe TRBD1 (5 bases). V was shortened by 2 bases and J by 2 bases, with 12 bases between the two germline ends. The germline CDR1 and CDR2 sequences are MNHEY and SVGAGI. CDR3 size: 16 residues. The CDR3 DNA is TGTGCCAGCAGTTACGACGGCAGGGCAAACACCGGGGAGCTGTTTTTT. Its translation: CASSYDGRANTGELFF.

Remarks on this clonotype: At one end the junction does not follow the germline gene, possibly because of a read error. The chain has TRBV20-1 and TRBJ2-7, with a tentative D call TRBD1 (6 bases). Looked up from germline, CDR1 is DFQATT and CDR2 is SNEGSKA (reference sequence). This CDR3 region has 13 residues. This chain's CDR3 is CSAREGHRDEQYF. The CDR3 DNA is TGCAGTGCCAGAGAGGGTCACAGGGACGAGCAGTACTTC.

Here the CDR3 DNA reads TGTGCCAGCAGTTACGTCCGGGAGGGCCGATACGAGCAGTACTTC. As protein: CASSYVREGRYEQYF. The chain links TRBV6-6 to TRBJ2-7; the match to TRBD2 covers 8 bases. The CDR3 consists of 15 residues. Germline loops: CDR1 MNHNY, CDR2 SVGAGI (reference sequence). Losses at the gene ends were 2 bases for V and 4 bases for J; bases not matched to a gene: 7.

This chain uses TRBV2 with TRBJ2-3, with TRBD2 identical over 10 bases. The germline V gene encodes CDR1 SNHLY and CDR2 FYNNEI. V was pared by 5 bases and J by 1 base, with 9 bases of the junction left unmatched. The CDR3 is 17 residues long. The CDR3 DNA sequence: TGTGCCAGCAGTCCAGAGATCGGGACTAGCGGCACAGATACGCAGTATTTT. It yields the protein CASSPEIGTSGTDTQYF.

This clonotype was detected only a few times. The rearrangement links TRBV6-1 to TRBJ2-7, with D perhaps TRBD2 (5 bases). The CDR3 has 10 residues. The germline V and J ends were trimmed by 8 bases and 3 bases, with 5 bases remaining between them. Looked up from germline, CDR1 is MNHNS and CDR2 is SASEGT. The CDR3 here is CASRDYEQYF. CDR3 bases: TGTGCCAGCCGGGACTACGAGCAGTACTTC.

This clonotype was seen ten or more times. The chain uses TRBV15 and TRBJ1-6; 8 bases are a match to TRBD1. CDR1 LNHNV and CDR2 YYDKDF come from the germline V gene (reference sequence). CDR3 length equals 14 residues. The junction had 8 bases not matched to a gene; V was cut back by 6 bases and J by 10 bases. CDR3 residues: CATRETGVVSPLHF. The CDR3 bases are TGTGCCACCAGGGAGACAGGGGTTGTGTCACCCCTCCACTTT.

In this sample, this clonotype turned up many times. The rearrangement joins TRBV20-1 to TRBJ2-3, with D maybe TRBD2 (5 bases). Germline assignment: CDR1 DFQATT and CDR2 SNEGSKA (reference sequence). The length of the CDR3 is 11 residues. V shed 7 bases and J shed 6 bases, with 11 bases lying between them. CDR3 bases: TGCAGTGTTGCGGGCCCCGATACGCAGTATTTT. Amino acids: CSVAGPDTQYF.

This clonotype appeared many times. V is TRBV28 and J is TRBJ2-7; no clear D gene. The CDR3 totals 12 residues. V gave up 9 bases and J gave up 3 bases, with 12 bases separating them. Germline-derived CDR1 and CDR2 are MDHEN and SYDVKM. Written as DNA, the CDR3 is TGTGCCAGTAGTCTTATGGGCTACGAGCAGTACTTC. This sequence encodes CASSLMGYEQYF.

This clonotype was seen ten or more times. This chain joins TRBV6-6 and TRBJ2-7; perhaps TRBD2 as D (5 bases). Trimming took off 7 bases at V and 2 bases at J, with 18 bases between the two ends. The CDR3 has 15 amino acids. Germline V lookup: CDR1 MNHNY, CDR2 SVGAGI (reference sequence). The CDR3 reads CASTPGPRATYEQYF. The CDR3 coding sequence is TGTGCCAGCACCCCCGGGCCGAGGGCGACCTACGAGCAGTACTTC.

This clonotype was seen at least ten times. V gene TRBV7-6 combines with J gene TRBJ2-7; the D is unclear. The V end was cut by 5 bases, the J end by 3 bases, with 11 bases between. The CDR3 totals 13 residues. CDR1 and CDR2 (germline): SGHVS, FNYEAQ. CDR3 DNA sequence: TGTGCCAGCAGCCCCTCCTGGGGCTACGAGCAGTACTTC. The encoded protein is CASSPSWGYEQYF.

This clonotype was counted only a few times. This rearrangement joins TRBV12-3 or TRBV12-4 to TRBJ2-4; 7 bases fit TRBD2. V lost 6 bases, J lost 1 base, and 6 bases stayed unmatched. This CDR3 contains 15 residues. This CDR3 is CASSRGGPAKNIQYF. The CDR3 region has the DNA TGTGCCAGCAGCCGGGGAGGGCCGGCCAAAAACATTCAGTACTTC.

This clonotype was counted ten times or more. The chain uses TRBV6-5 and TRBJ1-2; D is perhaps TRBD1 (6 bases). The CDR3 loop spans 12 amino acids. Between the trimmed V and J ends, which lost 7 bases and 4 bases, there was a span of 10 bases. Germline loops: CDR1 MNHEY, CDR2 SVGAGI. The CDR3 nucleotides are TGTGCCAGCACGGGGGGCACCTATGGCTACACCTTC. It codes for CASTGGTYGYTF.

As for this clonotype: Its ends do not fully match the called genes, so a read error is possible. The chain joins TRBV29-1 to TRBJ1-4; the match to TRBD1 covers 8 bases. This CDR3 has 10 amino acids. Germline-derived CDR1 and CDR2 are SQVTM and ANQGSEA. CDR3 protein: CSVDRGIVAF. CDR3 in DNA: TGCAGCGTAGACAGGGGAATAGTAGCTTTT.

This clonotype has a handful of counts. The chain employs TRBV5-1 and TRBJ2-1; 12 nucleotides match TRBD2. The CDR3 extends over 15 amino acids. Germline V gene data show CDR1 as SGHRS and CDR2 as YFSETQ. With V trimmed by 7 bases and J by 4 bases, 6 bases remained unmatched. The CDR3 DNA sequence: TGCGCCAGCCGGACTAGCGGGACGGGTTACAATGAGCAGTTCTTC. It specifies CASRTSGTGYNEQFF.